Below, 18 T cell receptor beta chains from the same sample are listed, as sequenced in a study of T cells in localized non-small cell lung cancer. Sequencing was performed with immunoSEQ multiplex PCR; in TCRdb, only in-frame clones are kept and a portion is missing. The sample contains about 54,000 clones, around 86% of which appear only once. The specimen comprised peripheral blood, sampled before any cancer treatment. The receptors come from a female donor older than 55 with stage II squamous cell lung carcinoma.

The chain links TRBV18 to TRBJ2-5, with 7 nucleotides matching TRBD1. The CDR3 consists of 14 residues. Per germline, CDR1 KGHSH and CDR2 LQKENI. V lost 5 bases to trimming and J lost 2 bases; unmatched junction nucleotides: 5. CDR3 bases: TGTGCCAGCTCAATAGGGACAGTTCAAGAGACCCAGTACTTC. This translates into CASSIGTVQETQYF. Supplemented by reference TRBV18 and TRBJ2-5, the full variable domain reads NAGVMQNPRHLVRRRGQEARLRCSPMKGHSHVYWYRQLPEEGLKFMVYLQKENIIDESGMPKERFSAEFPKEGPSILRIQQVVRGDSAAYFCASSIGTVQETQYFGPGTRLLVL.

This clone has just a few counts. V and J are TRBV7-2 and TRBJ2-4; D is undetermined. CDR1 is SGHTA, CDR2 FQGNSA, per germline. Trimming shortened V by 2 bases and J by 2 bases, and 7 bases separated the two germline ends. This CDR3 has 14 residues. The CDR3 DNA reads TGTGCCAGCAGCTTAACTGGATCCAAAAACATTCAGTACTTC. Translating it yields CASSLTGSKNIQYF.

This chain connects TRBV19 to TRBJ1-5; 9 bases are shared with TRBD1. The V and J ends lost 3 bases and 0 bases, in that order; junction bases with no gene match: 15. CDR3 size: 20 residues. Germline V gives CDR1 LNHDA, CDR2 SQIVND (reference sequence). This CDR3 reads CASSIPPGQGISISNQPQHF. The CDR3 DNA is TGTGCCAGTAGTATTCCTCCGGGACAGGGTATCTCCATTAGCAATCAGCCCCAGCATTTT. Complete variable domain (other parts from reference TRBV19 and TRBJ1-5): DGGITQSPKYLFRKEGQNVTLSCEQNLNHDAMYWYRQDPGQGLRLIYYSQIVNDFQKGDIAEGYSVSREKKESFPLTVTSAQKNPTAFYLCASSIPPGQGISISNQPQHFGDGTRLSIL.

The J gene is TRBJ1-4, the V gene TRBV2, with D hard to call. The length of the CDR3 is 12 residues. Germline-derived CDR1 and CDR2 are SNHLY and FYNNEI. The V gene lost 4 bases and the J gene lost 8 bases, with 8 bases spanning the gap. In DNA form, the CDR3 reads TGTGCCAGCAGTGTAATATGGGAAAAACTGTTTTTT. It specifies CASSVIWEKLFF.

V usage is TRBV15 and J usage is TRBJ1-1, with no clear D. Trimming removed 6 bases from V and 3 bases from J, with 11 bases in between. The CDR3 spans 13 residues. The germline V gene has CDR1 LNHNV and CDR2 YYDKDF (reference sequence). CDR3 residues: CATSREEDTEAFF. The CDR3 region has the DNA TGTGCCACCAGTAGGGAAGAGGACACTGAAGCTTTCTTT. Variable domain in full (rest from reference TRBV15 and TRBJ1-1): DAMVIQNPRYQVTQFGKPVTLSCSQTLNHNVMYWYQQKSSQAPKLLFHYYDKDFNNEADTPDNFQSRRPNTSFCFLDIRSPGLGDTAMYLCATSREEDTEAFFGQGTRLTVV.

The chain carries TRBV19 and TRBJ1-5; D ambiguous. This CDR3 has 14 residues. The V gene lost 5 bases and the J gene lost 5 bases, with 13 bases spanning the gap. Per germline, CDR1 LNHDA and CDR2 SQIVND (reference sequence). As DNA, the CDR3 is TGTGCCAGTAGTGCCTCCTTTGGGTATCAGCCCCAGCATTTT. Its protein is CASSASFGYQPQHF. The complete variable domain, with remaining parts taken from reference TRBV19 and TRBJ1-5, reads DGGITQSPKYLFRKEGQNVTLSCEQNLNHDAMYWYRQDPGQGLRLIYYSQIVNDFQKGDIAEGYSVSREKKESFPLTVTSAQKNPTAFYLCASSASFGYQPQHFGDGTRLSIL.

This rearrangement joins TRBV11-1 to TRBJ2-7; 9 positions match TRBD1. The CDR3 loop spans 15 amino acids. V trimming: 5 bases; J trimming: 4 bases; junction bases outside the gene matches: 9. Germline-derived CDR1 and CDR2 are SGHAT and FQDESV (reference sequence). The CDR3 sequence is CASSNRGQGIYEQYF. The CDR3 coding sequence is TGTGCCAGCAGCAATAGAGGACAGGGGATATACGAGCAGTACTTC.

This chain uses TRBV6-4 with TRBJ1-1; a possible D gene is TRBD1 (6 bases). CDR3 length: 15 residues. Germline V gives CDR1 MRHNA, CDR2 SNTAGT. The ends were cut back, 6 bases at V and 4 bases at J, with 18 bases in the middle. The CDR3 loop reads CASREQGMSSTEAFF. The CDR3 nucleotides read TGTGCCAGCAGAGAACAGGGAATGTCAAGCACTGAAGCTTTCTTT.

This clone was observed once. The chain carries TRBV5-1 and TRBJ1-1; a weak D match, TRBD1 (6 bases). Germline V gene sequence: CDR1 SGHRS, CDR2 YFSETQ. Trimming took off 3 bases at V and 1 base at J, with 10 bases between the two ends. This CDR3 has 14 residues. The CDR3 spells CASSSLQGNTEAFF. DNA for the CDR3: TGCGCCAGCAGCTCCTTACAGGGGAACACTGAAGCTTTCTTT.

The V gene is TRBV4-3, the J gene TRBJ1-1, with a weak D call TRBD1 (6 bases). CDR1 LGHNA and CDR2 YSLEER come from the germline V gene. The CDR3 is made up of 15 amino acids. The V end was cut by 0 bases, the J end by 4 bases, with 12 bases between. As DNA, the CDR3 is TGCGCCAGCAGCCAAGACCAGGGGTGGTCCACTGAAGCTTTCTTT. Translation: CASSQDQGWSTEAFF.

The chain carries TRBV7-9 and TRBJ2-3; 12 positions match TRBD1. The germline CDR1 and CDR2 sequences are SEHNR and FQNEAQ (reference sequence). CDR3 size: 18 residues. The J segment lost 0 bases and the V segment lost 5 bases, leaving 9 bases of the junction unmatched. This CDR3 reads CASSVGTGGKTSTDTQYF. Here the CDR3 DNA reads TGTGCCAGCAGCGTAGGGACAGGGGGCAAGACGAGCACAGATACGCAGTATTTT.

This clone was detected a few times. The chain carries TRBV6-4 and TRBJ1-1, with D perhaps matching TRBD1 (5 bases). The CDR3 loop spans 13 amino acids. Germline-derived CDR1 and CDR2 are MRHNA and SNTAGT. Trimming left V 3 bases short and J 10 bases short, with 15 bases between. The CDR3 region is CASSETQQGRAFF. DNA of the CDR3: TGTGCCAGCAGTGAAACGCAGCAGGGACGAGCTTTCTTT.

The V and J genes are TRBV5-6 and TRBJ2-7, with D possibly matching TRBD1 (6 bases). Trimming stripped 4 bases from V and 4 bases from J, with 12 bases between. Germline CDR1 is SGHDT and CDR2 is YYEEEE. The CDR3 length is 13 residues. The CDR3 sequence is CASSPGHSYEQYF. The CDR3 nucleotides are TGTGCCAGCAGCCCGGGACACTCATACGAGCAGTACTTC.

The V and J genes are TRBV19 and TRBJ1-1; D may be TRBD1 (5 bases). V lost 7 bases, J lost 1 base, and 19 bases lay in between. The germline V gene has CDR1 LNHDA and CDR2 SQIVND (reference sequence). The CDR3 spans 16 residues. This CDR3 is CASNSGSLTGNTEAFF. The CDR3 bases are TGTGCCAGTAATTCGGGGTCCCTAACAGGGAACACTGAAGCTTTCTTT.

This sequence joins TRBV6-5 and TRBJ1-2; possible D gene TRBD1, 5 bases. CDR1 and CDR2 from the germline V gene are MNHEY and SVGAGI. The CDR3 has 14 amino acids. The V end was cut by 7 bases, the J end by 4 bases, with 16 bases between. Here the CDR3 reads CASTPGHQAYGYTF. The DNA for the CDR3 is TGTGCCAGCACGCCAGGACACCAGGCCTATGGCTACACCTTC.

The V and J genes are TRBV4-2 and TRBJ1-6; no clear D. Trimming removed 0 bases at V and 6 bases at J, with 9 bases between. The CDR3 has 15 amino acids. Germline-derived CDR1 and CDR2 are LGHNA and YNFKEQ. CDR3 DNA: TGTGCCAGCAGCCAAGACGTCGCCAGTAATTCACCCCTCCACTTT. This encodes CASSQDVASNSPLHF.

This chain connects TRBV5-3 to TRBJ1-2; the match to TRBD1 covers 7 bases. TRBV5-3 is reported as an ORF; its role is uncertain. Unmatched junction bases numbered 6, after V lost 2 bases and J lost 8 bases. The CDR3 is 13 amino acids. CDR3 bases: TGTGCCAGAAGCTTTTCCAGGGGGGAGGGCTACACCTTC. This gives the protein CARSFSRGEGYTF.

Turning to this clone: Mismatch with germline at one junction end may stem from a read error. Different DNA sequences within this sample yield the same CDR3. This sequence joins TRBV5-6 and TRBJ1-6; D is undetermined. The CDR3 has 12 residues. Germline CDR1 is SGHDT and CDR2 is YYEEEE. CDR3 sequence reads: CASSMGGSPLHF. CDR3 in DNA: TGTGCCAGCAGTATGGGTGGTTCACCCCTCCATTTT.